A single sample is the source of the 32 T cell receptor beta chains below, sequenced in a study of T cells expressing NK-cell markers. TCRdb reprocessed the 5' RACE reads, keeping one entry per CDR3 protein, no DNA. This sample's clone table lists 200,000 to 300,000 distinct CDR3 sequences. Sequenced material: blood T cells: a sorted CD56 or NKG2C T cell subset, CD4+ or CD8+ T cells, or bulk PBMC T cells (not recorded which). These receptors all come from a man aged 18 to 29 in good health.

J is TRBJ1-6 and V is TRBV6-1; the TCRdb call, TRBD1, lacks DNA for checking. CDR3 length: 16 amino acids. Per the germline V gene, CDR1 is MNHNS and CDR2 is SASEGT. This CDR3 reads CASSEDDRGGNSPLHF.

This chain uses TRBV6-5 with TRBJ1-1; TCRdb outputs TRBD1, but without DNA this stays unchecked. Looked up from germline, CDR1 is MNHEY and CDR2 is SVGAGI. This CDR3 has 16 amino acids. This CDR3 reads CASSWGLDRGVAEAFF.

The chain combines TRBV7-2 with TRBJ2-5; without DNA, the TCRdb call of TRBD1 cannot be checked. CDR3 length equals 15 residues. Germline CDR1 is SGHTA and CDR2 is FQGNSA. The CDR3 region is CASSPELQGVETQYF.

The chain uses TRBV11-2 and TRBJ2-1; TCRdb's D gene call, TRBD1, goes unchecked for lack of DNA. This CDR3 is built from 14 residues. Germline V gene data show CDR1 as SGHAT and CDR2 as FQNNGV. The CDR3 here is CASSLAPGNNEQFF.

The genes are TRBV25-1 and TRBJ2-3. The CDR3 has 12 amino acids. Germline V gene sequence: CDR1 MGHDK, CDR2 SYGVNS. This CDR3 is CASSDRVFGQYF.

The chain links TRBV9 to TRBJ2-3; TCRdb proposes TRBD2, but this gene call is untestable without DNA. CDR1 is SGDLS, CDR2 YYNGEE, per germline. The CDR3 has 16 residues. CDR3 residues: CASSGTSGRAGDTQYF.

The CDR3 reads CASSLSGRGYNEQFF. V is TRBV12-3 or TRBV12-4 and J is TRBJ2-1; TCRdb's D call, TRBD1, is unchecked because there is no DNA. This CDR3 has 15 amino acids.

This chain connects TRBV6-1 to TRBJ2-1; no DNA is available, so the TRBD1 call from TCRdb remains unchecked. From germline, CDR1 is MNHNS and CDR2 SASEGT. The CDR3 length is 15 residues. The CDR3 is CASSRTGGAGNEQFF.

The J gene is TRBJ2-1, the V gene TRBV12-3 or TRBV12-4; TCRdb reports TRBD1, a call that lacks DNA to check it against. This CDR3 contains 13 residues. The CDR3 loop is CASSFGTSNEQFF.

The chain combines TRBV5-1 with TRBJ2-7; there is no DNA to check the TCRdb D call of TRBD2. There are 14 residues in the CDR3. Germline values: CDR1 SGHRS, CDR2 YFSETQ. The CDR3 sequence is CASSGDYALDEQYF.

The chain is built from TRBV15 and TRBJ2-1; TCRdb reports TRBD2, a call that lacks DNA to check it against. The CDR3 is 12 amino acids. The germline V gene has CDR1 LNHNV and CDR2 YYDKDF (reference sequence). The CDR3 spells CATSSIVDEQFF. The whole variable domain, filled in from reference TRBV15 and TRBJ2-1, reads DAMVIQNPRYQVTQFGKPVTLSCSQTLNHNVMYWYQQKSSQAPKLLFHYYDKDFNNEADTPDNFQSRRPNTSFCFLDIRSPGLGDTAMYLCATSSIVDEQFFGPGTRLTVL.

V is TRBV19 and J is TRBJ2-2; as DNA is missing, the TRBD1 call by TCRdb cannot be tested. The CDR3 sequence is 14 residues long. Germline V gene data show CDR1 as LNHDA and CDR2 as SQIVND (reference sequence). The CDR3 here is CASLSMGDTGELFF.

The chain carries TRBV21-1 and TRBJ1-1; TCRdb's assignment of TRBD1 cannot be checked, as there is no DNA. TRBV21-1 is classified as a pseudogene. There are 15 residues in the CDR3. The CDR3 sequence: CASSPIYRGNTEAFF.

The rearrangement uses TRBV23-1 and TRBJ2-3; the D gene TCRdb calls, TRBD1, cannot be checked with no DNA. TRBV23-1 is known as an ORF, though its function is uncertain. The CDR3 runs to 14 residues. CDR3 sequence reads: CASTQGDRTDTQYF.

This sequence joins TRBV5-6 and TRBJ1-1; checking the TCRdb D call of TRBD1 is not possible without DNA. Germline V CDR1 and CDR2: SGHDT, YYEEEE. CDR3 size: 15 residues. CDR3 protein: CASSLARFRGTEAFF.

The chain combines TRBV20-1 with TRBJ2-2; the D call of TRBD2 rests on TCRdb alone, since no DNA is present to check it. Per the germline V gene, CDR1 is DFQATT and CDR2 is SNEGSKA (reference sequence). This CDR3 is built from 15 residues. This CDR3 is CSAIHSGRKTGELFF.

The CDR3 here is CASSLVGTENNEQFF. The rearrangement links TRBV7-2 to TRBJ2-1; lacking DNA, the TRBD1 call made by TCRdb goes unchecked. Germline assignment: CDR1 SGHTA and CDR2 FQGNSA. CDR3 size: 15 residues.

The V and J genes are TRBV20-1 and TRBJ2-1; with no DNA, the TCRdb D assignment of TRBD2 cannot be verified. Germline lookup yields CDR1 DFQATT and CDR2 SNEGSKA (reference sequence). The CDR3 totals 12 residues. The chain's CDR3 is CSALERRDGLFF.

This chain joins TRBV29-1 and TRBJ2-2; TCRdb proposes TRBD1, but this gene call is untestable without DNA. CDR1 and CDR2 (germline): SQVTM, ANQGSEA. The CDR3 length is 16 residues. The CDR3 sequence is CSVGAGTGRNTGELFF.

The J gene is TRBJ2-7, the V gene TRBV29-1; no DNA is available, so the TRBD1 call from TCRdb remains unchecked. The CDR3 contains 12 residues. Germline V gene sequence: CDR1 SQVTM, CDR2 ANQGSEA. CDR3 in amino acids: CNWTGGPHEQYF.

The chain employs TRBV12-3 or TRBV12-4 and TRBJ1-5; TCRdb's D call of TRBD1 is untestable without DNA. This CDR3 has 15 amino acids. CDR3 loop: CASSWGGSGNQPQHF.

V usage is TRBV2 and J usage is TRBJ2-2; no DNA is available, so the TRBD2 call from TCRdb remains unchecked. The CDR3 contains 13 residues. The germline CDR1 and CDR2 sequences are SNHLY and FYNNEI. The CDR3 reads CATENSGTGELFF.

The V call is TRBV20-1, the J call TRBJ2-1; without DNA, the TCRdb call of TRBD2 cannot be checked. Per the germline V gene, CDR1 is DFQATT and CDR2 is SNEGSKA (reference sequence). CDR3 length: 17 amino acids. The CDR3 spells CSARHEWTSGSGNEQFF.

The chain uses TRBV2 and TRBJ2-1; TCRdb designates TRBD1, a call that cannot be tested without DNA. Per the germline V gene, CDR1 is SNHLY and CDR2 is FYNNEI. CDR3 length: 17 amino acids. CDR3 amino acids: CASKVPGGQGIYNEQFF.

This chain uses TRBV18 with TRBJ2-3; the TCRdb call, TRBD2, lacks DNA for checking. CDR1 and CDR2 from the germline V gene are KGHSH and LQKENI. The CDR3 spans 17 residues. The CDR3 spells CASSPLPAGGPTDTQYF.

This chain uses TRBV7-9 with TRBJ1-1. This CDR3 spans 13 amino acids. The germline CDR1 and CDR2 sequences are SEHNR and FQNEAQ (reference sequence). CDR3 in amino acids: CASSLVGPNEAFF.

This chain joins TRBV3-1 and TRBJ2-3; with no DNA, the TCRdb D assignment of TRBD1 cannot be verified. From germline, CDR1 is LGHDT and CDR2 YNNKEL (reference sequence). This CDR3 is built from 14 residues. The CDR3 sequence is CASSRAGFADTQYF.

The V and J genes are TRBV3-1 and TRBJ2-1; TCRdb picks TRBD1, but there is no DNA to check that call. CDR3 size: 14 residues. Germline-derived CDR1 and CDR2 are LGHDT and YNNKEL (reference sequence). CDR3: CASSQDRGNNEQFF.

CDR3 residues: CASSGPGQGRRSEKLFF. The chain combines TRBV25-1 with TRBJ1-4; TCRdb selects TRBD1, and the lack of DNA leaves this call unchecked. This CDR3 has 17 residues. Germline V lookup: CDR1 MGHDK, CDR2 SYGVNS. Using reference TRBV25-1 and TRBJ1-4 for the parts outside the CDR3, the full variable domain is EADIYQTPRYLVIGTGKKITLECSQTMGHDKMYWYQQDPGMELHLIHYSYGVNSTEKGDLSSESTVSRIRTEHFPLTLESARPSHTSQYLCASSGPGQGRRSEKLFFGSGTQLSVL.

The rearrangement joins TRBV5-1 to TRBJ2-5. The CDR3 is 13 residues long. Germline V gene sequence: CDR1 SGHRS, CDR2 YFSETQ. The CDR3 is CASTPETVETQYF.

This rearrangement joins TRBV12-3 or TRBV12-4 to TRBJ2-2. The CDR3 is 16 residues long. CDR3 sequence: CASSSPRSIYTGELFF.

This rearrangement joins TRBV5-1 to TRBJ2-2; TCRdb proposes TRBD1, but this gene call is untestable without DNA. The CDR3 spans 17 residues. Germline loops: CDR1 SGHRS, CDR2 YFSETQ. The CDR3 sequence: CASSLAIGPGNTGELFF.